A selection of T cell receptor beta chains follows, all from one sample in a study of cytomegalovirus exposure and HLA in healthy donors. Libraries were prepared by immunoSEQ multiplex PCR; TCRdb keeps only in-frame clonotypes and omits some of them. This sample has about 50,000 clones, with 77% found just once. The specimen was PBMCs. These receptor sequences come from a woman aged 40 to 50 in good health and CMV-seropositive. CDR3s include the opening cysteine and the closing phenylalanine or tryptophan. D genes are given only for firm matches. Clone size appears in some rows only: once, few, many, or a class for an expanded clone.

>TRBD1|TRBJ2-3|-|TRBV30
TGTGCCTGGAGTGTAGAGACAGGGGGGCCAGATACGCAGTATTTT
CAWSVETGGPDTQYF
>-|TRBJ1-1|-|TRBV30
TGTGCCTGCCTCCCACGGGTTCTCGGCGCTGAAGCTTTCTTT
CACLPRVLGAEAFF
>TRBD1|TRBJ2-7|-|TRBV2
TGTGCCAGCAGTGAAGCTGCGAGGACAGGGAGCGAGCAGTACTTC
CASSEAARTGSEQYF
>TRBD1|TRBJ2-7|-|TRBV30
TGTGCCTGGAGTGGACAGGGATCCTACGAGCAGTACTTC
CAWSGQGSYEQYF
>TRBD2|TRBJ2-7|-|TRBV4-2
TGTGCCAGCAGCCAAGGGACTAGCGCAAACTACGAGCAGTACTTC
CASSQGTSANYEQYF
>TRBD1|TRBJ1-1|-|TRBV11-2
TGTGCCAGCAGCTTCAGGGGGAAAGGCCTTGAAGCTTTCTTT
CASSFRGKGLEAFF
>TRBD1|TRBJ1-1|-|TRBV6-5
TGTGCCAGCAGTTACTCCTTCCAGGGGGGGAACACTGAAGCTTTCTTT
CASSYSFQGGNTEAFF
>TRBD1|TRBJ1-2|-|TRBV25-1
TGTGCCAGCAGGAATCAGGGGGTTGGCTACACCTTC
CASRNQGVGYTF
>TRBD1|TRBJ2-4|-|TRBV5-6
TGTGCCAGCAGCCTACGGACAGGAGGCAAAAACATTCAGTACTTC
CASSLRTGGKNIQYF
>-|TRBJ2-5|few|TRBV2
TGTGCCAGCCTCCGAGGGACAATTAACGCGGAGACCCAGTACTTC
CASLRGTINAETQYF
>TRBD1|TRBJ1-2|-|TRBV29-1
TGCAGCGTTGAAGAAGAAGGACAGGGCGACTATGGCTACACCTTC
CSVEEEGQGDYGYTF
>-|TRBJ2-2|-|TRBV19
TGTGCCAGTAGTATGGCCCCGAACACCGGGGAGCTGTTTTTT
CASSMAPNTGELFF
>-|TRBJ1-1|-|TRBV6-1
TGTGCCAGCAGGATAGTTAGTTTCGGCACTGAAGCTTTCTTT
CASRIVSFGTEAFF
>TRBD1|TRBJ1-6|few|TRBV4-3
TGCGCCAGCAGCCAAAGGGACAGGCCCTCACCCCTCCACTTT
CASSQRDRPSPLHF
>TRBD1|TRBJ2-3|-|TRBV5-4
TGTGCCAGCAGCTTGTCCAGGGGGTCCACGGCAGATACGCAGTATTTT
CASSLSRGSTADTQYF
>-|TRBJ1-1|few|TRBV9
TGTGCCAGCACTTCTATCATGAACACTGAAGCTTTCTTT
CASTSIMNTEAFF